A selection of T cell receptor beta chains follows, all from one sample in a study of T cells in Graves' hyperthyroidism and ophthalmopathy. One entry per CDR3 protein results from TCRdb running MiXCR on the multiplex PCR reads. The sample yields more than 450,000 distinct CDR3 sequences, 15% to 20% seen once. Sequenced input: blood. These receptors all stem from a man aged 35 to 55 with Graves' ophthalmopathy. CDR3s leave out the opening cysteine and the closing phenylalanine or tryptophan.

j_gene: TRBJ2-3
v_gene: TRBV7-3
CDR3aa: ASSLNSGAADTQY

j_gene: TRBJ2-5
v_gene: TRBV7-9
CDR3aa: ASSLWGRAQETQY

j_gene: TRBJ1-1
v_gene: TRBV3-1
CDR3aa: ASSHTNGDTEAF

j_gene: TRBJ1-2
v_gene: TRBV7-9
CDR3aa: ASSPKASGTGGGFYGYT

j_gene: TRBJ2-7
v_gene: TRBV12-5
CDR3aa: ASGGDSPYEQY

j_gene: TRBJ1-1
v_gene: TRBV5-1
CDR3aa: ASSSLIFREDTEAF

j_gene: TRBJ2-7
v_gene: TRBV27
CDR3aa: ASRGRGLAGSYEQY

j_gene: TRBJ2-7
v_gene: TRBV28
CDR3aa: ASRPRGGYSYEQY

j_gene: TRBJ2-2
v_gene: TRBV28
CDR3aa: ASSIATALYTGELF

j_gene: TRBJ1-3
v_gene: TRBV11-2
CDR3aa: ASSSIRKKLGNTIY

j_gene: TRBJ2-1
v_gene: TRBV11-2
CDR3aa: ASSLVGEGYEQF

j_gene: TRBJ1-2
v_gene: TRBV9
CDR3aa: ASSVGIDRFYGYT

j_gene: TRBJ2-1
v_gene: TRBV20-1
CDR3aa: SARDWGLAGGPYNEQF

j_gene: TRBJ2-7
v_gene: TRBV29-1
CDR3aa: SVEDETLSSYEQY

j_gene: TRBJ1-6
v_gene: TRBV3-1
CDR3aa: ASSPRGYNSPLH